These 17 T cell receptor beta chains were all obtained from the same sample, sequenced in a study of blood T cell repertoires in COVID-19. Measured with immunoSEQ multiplex PCR; TCRdb has only the in-frame clones, and not every one. The sample lists 75,000 to 95,000 clones, more than 90% occurring once. The sample consisted of peripheral blood. All receptors come from a man aged 60-69 years with acute or convalescent COVID-19.

This chain uses TRBV15 with TRBJ2-5; D call uncertain. Germline V gene sequence: CDR1 LNHNV, CDR2 YYDKDF (reference sequence). V was cut by 0 bases and J by 3 bases, with 5 bases left in between. The CDR3 is made up of 13 amino acids. CDR3 in amino acids: CATSRDFKETQYF. CDR3 nucleotides: TGTGCCACCAGCAGAGATTTTAAAGAGACCCAGTACTTC.

The chain uses TRBV20-1 and TRBJ2-3, with D hard to call. CDR1 is DFQATT and CDR2 is SNEGSKA in the germline V gene (reference sequence). This CDR3 contains 11 residues. Trimming removed 4 bases at V and 6 bases at J, with 8 bases between. The CDR3 DNA reads TGCAGTGCTAAGACTGGGGATACGCAGTATTTT. This encodes CSAKTGDTQYF.

This clone was seen a handful of times. V usage is TRBV9 and J usage is TRBJ1-6; D might be TRBD1 (6 bases). With 0 bases removed from V and 8 bases from J, the gap between germline ends came to 9 bases. Germline loops: CDR1 SGDLS, CDR2 YYNGEE. The CDR3 covers 14 residues. In DNA, the CDR3 is TGTGCCAGCAGCGTAGAACAGGGTCATTCACCCCTCCACTTT. Translated, it gives CASSVEQGHSPLHF. Drawing the rest from reference TRBV9 and TRBJ1-6, the complete variable domain is DSGVTQTPKHLITATGQRVTLRCSPRSGDLSVYWYQQSLDQGLQFLIQYYNGEERAKGNILERFSAQQFPDLHSELNLSSLELGDSALYFCASSVEQGHSPLHFGNGTRLTVT.

This sequence joins TRBV6-5 and TRBJ1-2; 7 nucleotides align to TRBD1. Trimming took 4 bases from V and 6 from J; bases not matched to a gene: 5. CDR1 and CDR2 from the germline V gene are MNHEY and SVGAGI. This CDR3 region has 13 residues. CDR3 nucleotide sequence: TGTGCCAGCAGTTCCGACAGGGCTGATGGCTACACCTTC. Protein sequence: CASSSDRADGYTF.

The rearrangement uses TRBV7-2 and TRBJ2-3, with D perhaps TRBD1 (5 bases). Germline V gene data show CDR1 as SGHTA and CDR2 as FQGNSA. Trimming shortened V by 1 base and J by 3 bases, and 14 bases separated the two germline ends. There are 16 residues in the CDR3. The CDR3 spells CASSLVGQDGTDTQYF. In DNA form, the CDR3 reads TGTGCCAGCAGCTTAGTGGGGCAGGACGGGACAGATACGCAGTATTTT.

This clone appeared a single time. The rearrangement uses TRBV5-6 and TRBJ2-3; 9 nucleotides line up with TRBD1. Trimming at V came to 0 bases and at J to 1 base, leaving 12 bases not matched to a gene. The CDR3 covers 19 residues. CDR1 SGHDT and CDR2 YYEEEE come from the germline V gene. CDR3 sequence reads: CASSLGGTGRKSGTDTQYF. As DNA, the CDR3 is TGTGCCAGCAGCTTGGGGGGGACAGGGAGAAAGTCGGGCACAGATACGCAGTATTTT.

The chain employs TRBV6-5 and TRBJ1-4; 9 nucleotides match TRBD1. CDR1 MNHEY and CDR2 SVGAGI come from the germline V gene. CDR3 length: 15 residues. J lost 8 bases, V lost 2 bases, and 6 bases had no gene match. The CDR3 reads CASSYGRDRVEKLFF. The DNA of the CDR3 is TGTGCCAGCAGTTACGGCCGGGACAGGGTCGAAAAACTGTTTTTT.

V is TRBV5-1 and J is TRBJ2-4; D may be TRBD2 (6 bases). V was cut by 4 bases and J by 8 bases, with 16 bases left in between. The CDR3 sequence is 14 residues long. The germline gives CDR1 SGHRS, CDR2 YFSETQ. The CDR3 loop reads CASSLGGGFDIQYF. CDR3 sequence (DNA): TGCGCCAGCAGCCTCGGTGGGGGGTTTGACATTCAGTACTTC. The full variable domain, with the rest looked up from reference TRBV5-1 and TRBJ2-4, is KAGVTQTPRYLIKTRGQQVTLSCSPISGHRSVSWYQQTPGQGLQFLFEYFSETQRNKGNFPGRFSGRQFSNSRSEMNVSTLELGDSALYLCASSLGGGFDIQYFGAGTRLSVL.

The DNA for the CDR3 is TGCGCCAGCAGCTTTACAGGGAGTCTTACCGCCTACGAGCAGTACTTC. Protein: CASSFTGSLTAYEQYF. This rearrangement joins TRBV5-1 to TRBJ2-7, with a tentative D call TRBD1 (6 bases). The CDR3 sequence is 16 residues long. Trimming took off 2 bases at V and 2 bases at J, with 17 bases between the two ends. The germline gives CDR1 SGHRS, CDR2 YFSETQ.

The chain has TRBV4-3 and TRBJ1-2, with D possibly being TRBD1 (5 bases). The V end lost 1 base, the J end lost 8 bases, and 11 bases lay between the germline ends. The CDR3 has 13 amino acids. Germline lookup yields CDR1 LGHNA and CDR2 YSLEER. For the CDR3, the DNA is TGCGCCAGCAGCCAAGGGGAGGGGAGCGGCTACACCTTC. Amino acid sequence: CASSQGEGSGYTF.

The rearrangement links TRBV5-1 to TRBJ2-3; perhaps TRBD1 as D (6 bases). CDR1 and CDR2 from the germline V gene are SGHRS and YFSETQ. Trimming left V 3 bases short and J 6 bases short, with 8 bases between. The CDR3 is 12 residues long. The DNA for the CDR3 is TGCGCCAGCAGCTCACAGGGCGATACGCAGTATTTT. It encodes CASSSQGDTQYF.

This clone appeared once. The chain recombines TRBV19 with TRBJ1-5, with TRBD1 identical over 9 bases. The V segment lost 5 bases and the J segment 4 bases; nucleotides outside the gene matches: 3. The CDR3 length is 14 residues. Germline-derived CDR1 and CDR2 are LNHDA and SQIVND (reference sequence). DNA of the CDR3: TGTGCCAGTAGTCCTGGACAGGGGAATCAGCCCCAGCATTTT. This codes for CASSPGQGNQPQHF. The full variable domain, in which reference TRBV19 and TRBJ1-5 provide the parts outside the CDR3, is DGGITQSPKYLFRKEGQNVTLSCEQNLNHDAMYWYRQDPGQGLRLIYYSQIVNDFQKGDIAEGYSVSREKKESFPLTVTSAQKNPTAFYLCASSPGQGNQPQHFGDGTRLSIL.

CDR3 nucleotide sequence: TGTGCCAGCAGCCCGGGAGCGGGGGACACCGGGGAGCTGTTTTTT. Encoded protein: CASSPGAGDTGELFF. V and J are TRBV11-3 and TRBJ2-2; TRBD2 matches 8 bases. CDR3 length: 15 amino acids. Germline values: CDR1 SGHNT, CDR2 YENEEA. V lost 5 bases to trimming and J lost 3 bases; unmatched junction nucleotides: 5. Full variable domain (rest looked up from reference TRBV11-3 and TRBJ2-2): EAGVVQSPRYKIIEKKQPVAFWCNPISGHNTLYWYLQNLGQGPELLIRYENEEAVDDSQLPKDRFSAERLKGVDSTLKIQPAELGDSAVYLCASSPGAGDTGELFFGEGSRLTVL.

The rearrangement uses TRBV10-1 and TRBJ2-7, with 10 bases matching TRBD1. The CDR3 is 15 amino acids. Germline lookup yields CDR1 WNHNN and CDR2 SYGVQD (reference sequence). The ends lost 3 bases at V and 4 bases at J; junction bases unmatched: 6. The CDR3 bases are TGCGCCAGCAGTGACGGGACAGGGGCGGTTTACGAGCAGTACTTC. This encodes CASSDGTGAVYEQYF.

The gene calls are TRBV28 and TRBJ2-3, with D perhaps TRBD1 (6 bases). Deletions cut 5 bases from V and 1 base from J, with 13 bases between. CDR1 MDHEN and CDR2 SYDVKM come from the germline V gene. This CDR3 has 15 amino acids. CDR3 protein: CASSLINRGTDTQYF. The CDR3 DNA reads TGTGCCAGCAGTCTGATAAACAGGGGCACAGATACGCAGTATTTT.

This chain uses TRBV28 with TRBJ2-6; 9 bases are shared with TRBD1. Germline V gives CDR1 MDHEN, CDR2 SYDVKM. V shed 7 bases, J shed 0 bases, and the junction held 4 bases outside the gene matches. This CDR3 spans 16 amino acids. CDR3 nucleotides: TGTGCCAGCAACCCACAGGGGGCCTCTGGGGCCAACGTCCTGACTTTC. Amino acid sequence: CASNPQGASGANVLTF.

This chain connects TRBV4-3 to TRBJ2-7; possibly TRBD2 for D (6 bases). Germline-derived CDR1 and CDR2 are LGHNA and YSLEER. This CDR3 has 17 amino acids. With 1 base removed from V and 6 bases from J, the gap between germline ends came to 22 bases. The CDR3 spells CASSQVNSGGPYPEQYF. CDR3 nucleotide sequence: TGCGCCAGCAGCCAAGTAAATTCCGGAGGGCCATACCCCGAGCAGTACTTC.